This TCR beta chain was retrieved from a study of CD4 T cells in relation to SARS-CoV-2 and coronaviruses. CDR3 length: 15 amino acids. In germline, CDR1 is ENHRY, CDR2 SYGVKD. Profiled with immunoSEQ multiplex PCR; TCRdb holds only in-frame clones, not every one. The repertoire holds just over 35,000 clones, with roughly 80% as singletons. With respect to this clone: The antigen is not known.

The V gene is TRBV10-3, the J gene TRBJ2-5, with TRBD2 identical over 12 bases. The DNA end favors TRBJ2-7, so the J call may be wrong. The sample was naive CD4+ T cells from PBMCs, cultured in vitro. Subset specified: naive CD4+ T cells isolated by negative enrichment. The TCR originated in an adult with COVID-19. CDR3 in DNA: TGTGCCATCAGGACCCTAGCGGGGGGGACCTACGAGCAGTACTTC. Its protein product is CAIRTLAGGTYEQYF.